Sequencing of this TCR beta chain was carried out in a study of cytomegalovirus exposure and HLA in healthy donors. The study's findings and limits: Cytomegalovirus-associated TCR beta chains were listed, numbering 164.

Notes on this clone: The antigen remains undetermined.

The data were produced by immunoSEQ multiplex PCR, yet TCRdb's version contains in-frame clones alone and is incomplete. This sample has 160,000 or so clones, with around nine tenths found just once. CDR3 size: 16 residues. Between the trimmed V and J ends, which lost 3 bases and 0 bases, there was a span of 15 bases. Germline V gene lookup returns CDR1 SGHNT and CDR2 YYREEE (reference sequence). The material sequenced was PBMCs. The V gene is TRBV5-4, the J gene TRBJ2-5; tentative D call: TRBD1 (6 bases). The TCR was taken from a woman under 40 in good health and CMV-seronegative. CDR3 nucleotide sequence: TGTGCCAGCAGCTCACTGTGGGGGCGGAACCAAGAGACCCAGTACTTC. Translating it yields CASSSLWGRNQETQYF.